The present T cell receptor (beta chain) was sequenced within a study of shared clonotypes between healthy human individuals. General observations from the study: Some naive CD4 clonotypes, about 5%, turned up in common across a handful of donors.

CDR1 is MDHEN and CDR2 is SYDVKM in the germline V gene. The junction had 4 bases not matched to a gene; V was cut back by 5 bases and J by 8 bases. This CDR3 contains 15 residues. This table comes from immunoSEQ multiplex PCR, and its TCRdb copy is limited to in-frame clones, with some not included. The table shows approximately 590,000 clones, with roughly 95% occurring only once. This clone was seen just once. What it binds is unknown. Positive CCR7 selection of CD45RO-negative cells yielded the naive CD8 cells, and terminally differentiated effector memory CD45RA+ cells were excluded. This TCR was sampled from a woman aged 30 to 39 in good health. V and J are TRBV28 and TRBJ2-1; 15 bases map to TRBD2. The material sequenced was naive CD8+ T cells sorted from blood. CDR3 sequence: CASSGLAGGPYEQFF. Here the CDR3 DNA reads TGTGCCAGCAGTGGACTAGCGGGAGGGCCTTATGAGCAGTTCTTC.